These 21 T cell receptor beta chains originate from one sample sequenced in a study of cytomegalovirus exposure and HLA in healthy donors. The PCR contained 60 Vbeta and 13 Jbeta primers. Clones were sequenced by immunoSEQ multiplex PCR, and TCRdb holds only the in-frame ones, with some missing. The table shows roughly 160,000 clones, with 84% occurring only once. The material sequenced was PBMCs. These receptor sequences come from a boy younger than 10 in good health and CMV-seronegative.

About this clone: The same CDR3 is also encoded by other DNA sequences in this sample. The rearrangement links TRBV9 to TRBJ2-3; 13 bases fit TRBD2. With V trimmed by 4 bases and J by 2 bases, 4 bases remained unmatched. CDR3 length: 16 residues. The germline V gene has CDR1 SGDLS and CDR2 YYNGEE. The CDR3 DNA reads TGTGCCAGCAGCTTGGGACTAGCGGGGACCACAGATACGCAGTATTTT. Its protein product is CASSLGLAGTTDTQYF.

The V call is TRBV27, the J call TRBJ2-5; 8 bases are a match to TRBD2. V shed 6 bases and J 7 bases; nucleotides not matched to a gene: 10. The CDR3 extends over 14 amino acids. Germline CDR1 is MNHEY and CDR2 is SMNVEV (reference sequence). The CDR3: CASRETGGVGTQYF. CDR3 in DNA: TGTGCCAGCAGAGAGACGGGGGGGGTGGGGACCCAGTACTTC.

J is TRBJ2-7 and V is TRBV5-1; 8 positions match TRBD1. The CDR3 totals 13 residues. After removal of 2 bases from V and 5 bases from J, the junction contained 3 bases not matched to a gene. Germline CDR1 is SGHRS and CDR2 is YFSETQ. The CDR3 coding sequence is TGCGCCAGCAGCTTCGGACAGGGCAACGAGCAGTACTTC. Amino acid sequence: CASSFGQGNEQYF.

CDR3 nucleotides: TGTGCCAGCAGCAACAGCCCTAATGAAAAACTGTTTTTT. This gives the protein CASSNSPNEKLFF. The chain carries TRBV6-5 and TRBJ1-4; D is unclear. Trimming removed 6 bases from V and 3 bases from J, with 8 bases in between. The CDR3 consists of 13 residues. Germline values: CDR1 MNHEY, CDR2 SVGAGI.

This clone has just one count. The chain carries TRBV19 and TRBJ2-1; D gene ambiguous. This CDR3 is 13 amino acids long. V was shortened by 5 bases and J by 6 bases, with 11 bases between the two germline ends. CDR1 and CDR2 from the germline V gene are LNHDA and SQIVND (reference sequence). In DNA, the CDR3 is TGTGCCAGTAGTTCCTACTACGGCAATGAGCAGTTCTTC. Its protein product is CASSSYYGNEQFF.

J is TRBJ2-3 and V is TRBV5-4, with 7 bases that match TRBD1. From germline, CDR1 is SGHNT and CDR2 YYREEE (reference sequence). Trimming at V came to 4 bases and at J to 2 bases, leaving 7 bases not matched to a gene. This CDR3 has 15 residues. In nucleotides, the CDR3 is TGTGCCAGCAGCCCGGTCACAGGGGCCACAGATACGCAGTATTTT. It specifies CASSPVTGATDTQYF.

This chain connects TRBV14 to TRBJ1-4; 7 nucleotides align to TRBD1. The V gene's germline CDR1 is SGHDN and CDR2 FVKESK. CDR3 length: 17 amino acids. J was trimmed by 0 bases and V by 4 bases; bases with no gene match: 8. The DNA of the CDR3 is TGTGCCAGCAGCCGAATGGGACAGATGCCAACTAATGAAAAACTGTTTTTT. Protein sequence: CASSRMGQMPTNEKLFF.

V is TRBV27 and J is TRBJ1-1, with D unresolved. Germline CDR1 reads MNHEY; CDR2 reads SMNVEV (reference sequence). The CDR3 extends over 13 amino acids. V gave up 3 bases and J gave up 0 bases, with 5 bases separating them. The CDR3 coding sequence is TGTGCCAGCAGTTTGGAGGTGAACACTGAAGCTTTCTTT. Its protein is CASSLEVNTEAFF.

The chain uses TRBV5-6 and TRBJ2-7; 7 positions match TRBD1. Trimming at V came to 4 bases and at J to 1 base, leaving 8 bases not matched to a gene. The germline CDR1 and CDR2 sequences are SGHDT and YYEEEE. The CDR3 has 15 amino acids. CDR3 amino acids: CASSPLGQSSYEQYF. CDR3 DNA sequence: TGTGCCAGCAGCCCCCTGGGACAGTCTTCCTACGAGCAGTACTTC.

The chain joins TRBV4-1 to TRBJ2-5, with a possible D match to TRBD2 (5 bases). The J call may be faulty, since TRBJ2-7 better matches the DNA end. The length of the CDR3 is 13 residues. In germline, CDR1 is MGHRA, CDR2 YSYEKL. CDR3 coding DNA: TGCGCCAGCAGCCAAGATCGAGGGTACGAGCAGTACTTC. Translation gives CASSQDRGYEQYF.

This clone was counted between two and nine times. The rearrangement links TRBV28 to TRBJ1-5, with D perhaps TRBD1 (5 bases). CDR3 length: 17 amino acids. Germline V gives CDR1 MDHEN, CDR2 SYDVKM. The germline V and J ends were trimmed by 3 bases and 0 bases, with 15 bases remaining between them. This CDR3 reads CASSLSQGIDSNQPQHF. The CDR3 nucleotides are TGTGCCAGCAGTTTGAGTCAGGGTATAGATAGCAATCAGCCCCAGCATTTT.

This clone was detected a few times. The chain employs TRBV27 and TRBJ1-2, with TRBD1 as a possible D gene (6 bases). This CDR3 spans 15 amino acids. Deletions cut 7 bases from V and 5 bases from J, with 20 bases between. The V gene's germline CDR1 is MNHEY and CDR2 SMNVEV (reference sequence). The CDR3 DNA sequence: TGTGCCAGCACTCCCTCCAGGGGTTCTAGGTATGGCTACACCTTC. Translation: CASTPSRGSRYGYTF.

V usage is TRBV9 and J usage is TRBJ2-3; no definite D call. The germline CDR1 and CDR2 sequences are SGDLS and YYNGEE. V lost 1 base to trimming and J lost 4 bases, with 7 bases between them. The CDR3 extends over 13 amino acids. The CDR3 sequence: CASSVTRSDTQYF. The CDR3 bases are TGTGCCAGCAGCGTAACCAGGTCAGATACGCAGTATTTT.

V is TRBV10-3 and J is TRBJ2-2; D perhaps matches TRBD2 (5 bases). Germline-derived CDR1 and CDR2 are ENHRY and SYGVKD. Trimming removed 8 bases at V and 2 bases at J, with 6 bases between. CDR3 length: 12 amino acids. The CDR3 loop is CAIGSNTGELFF. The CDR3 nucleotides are TGTGCCATCGGGAGTAACACCGGGGAGCTGTTTTTT.

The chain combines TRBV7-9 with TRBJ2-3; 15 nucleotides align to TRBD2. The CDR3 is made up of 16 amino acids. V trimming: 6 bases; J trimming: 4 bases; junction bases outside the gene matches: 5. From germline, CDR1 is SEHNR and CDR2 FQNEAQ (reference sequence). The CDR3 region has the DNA TGTGCCAGCAGTCCTGGACTAGCGGGGGGGGCAGATACGCAGTATTTT. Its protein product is CASSPGLAGGADTQYF.

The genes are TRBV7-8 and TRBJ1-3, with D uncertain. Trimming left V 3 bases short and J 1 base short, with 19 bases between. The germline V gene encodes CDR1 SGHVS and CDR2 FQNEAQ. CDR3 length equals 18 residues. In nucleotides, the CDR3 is TGTGCCAGCAGCTTCGAGGGTTCGGCAATGGAATCTGGAAACACCATATATTTT. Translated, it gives CASSFEGSAMESGNTIYF.

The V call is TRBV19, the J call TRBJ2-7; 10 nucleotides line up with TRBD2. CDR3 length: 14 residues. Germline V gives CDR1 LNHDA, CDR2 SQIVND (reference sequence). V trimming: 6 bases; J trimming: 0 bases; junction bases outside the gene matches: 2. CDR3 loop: CASSASGSSYEQYF. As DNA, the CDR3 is TGTGCCAGTAGCGCTAGCGGGAGCTCCTACGAGCAGTACTTC. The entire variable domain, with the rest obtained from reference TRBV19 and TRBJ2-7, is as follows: DGGITQSPKYLFRKEGQNVTLSCEQNLNHDAMYWYRQDPGQGLRLIYYSQIVNDFQKGDIAEGYSVSREKKESFPLTVTSAQKNPTAFYLCASSASGSSYEQYFGPGTRLTVT.

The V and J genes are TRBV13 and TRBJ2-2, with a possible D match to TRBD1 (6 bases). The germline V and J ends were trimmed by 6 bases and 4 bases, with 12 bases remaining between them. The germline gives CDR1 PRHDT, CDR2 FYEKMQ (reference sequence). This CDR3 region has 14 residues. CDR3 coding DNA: TGTGCCAGCAGACCACAGGGCATCACCGGGGAGCTGTTTTTT. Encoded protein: CASRPQGITGELFF. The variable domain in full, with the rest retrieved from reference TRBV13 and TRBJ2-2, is AAGVIQSPRHLIKEKRETATLKCYPIPRHDTVYWYQQGPGQDPQFLISFYEKMQSDKGSIPDRFSAQQFSDYHSELNMSSLELGDSALYFCASRPQGITGELFFGEGSRLTVL.

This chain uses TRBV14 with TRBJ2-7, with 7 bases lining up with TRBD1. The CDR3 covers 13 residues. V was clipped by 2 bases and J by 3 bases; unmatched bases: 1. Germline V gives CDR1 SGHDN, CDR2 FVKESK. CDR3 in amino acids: CASSQRDSYEQYF. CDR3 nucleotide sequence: TGTGCCAGCAGCCAACGGGACAGCTACGAGCAGTACTTC.

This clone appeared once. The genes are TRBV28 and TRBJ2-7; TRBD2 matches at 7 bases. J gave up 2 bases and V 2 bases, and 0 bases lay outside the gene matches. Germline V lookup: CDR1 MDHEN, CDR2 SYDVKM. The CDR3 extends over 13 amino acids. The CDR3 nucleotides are TGTGCCAGCAGTTTACTAGCGGCCTACGAGCAGTACTTC. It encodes CASSLLAAYEQYF.

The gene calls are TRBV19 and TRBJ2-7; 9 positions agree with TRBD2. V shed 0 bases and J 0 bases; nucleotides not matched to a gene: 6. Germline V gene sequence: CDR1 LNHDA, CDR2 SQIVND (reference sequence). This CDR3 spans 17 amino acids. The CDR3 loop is CASSIETASGNSYEQYF. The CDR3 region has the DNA TGTGCCAGTAGTATAGAGACGGCTAGCGGGAACTCCTACGAGCAGTACTTC.